These 14 T cell receptor beta chains originate from one sample sequenced in a study of CD8 T cells in ankylosing spondylitis. TCRdb reanalysed the 5' RACE reads using MiXCR and keeps one entry per CDR3 protein. The table lists 30,000 to 40,000 distinct CDR3 sequences, more than 5.5% of them singletons. Sequenced: blood, either unsorted or a sorted T cell fraction (not recorded which). The receptors here all came from a male donor with ankylosing spondylitis or in good health (not recorded which).

V and J are TRBV24-1 and TRBJ2-1; 12 bases map to TRBD2. This CDR3 contains 22 residues. Germline lookup yields CDR1 KGHDR and CDR2 SFDVKD. The CDR3 is CGASDPSRHPSLAGGPYNEQFF. CDR3 in DNA: TGTGGGGCCAGTGATCCCTCCCGCCATCCTTCTCTAGCGGGAGGGCCCTACAATGAGCAGTTCTTC.

This clonotype came up many times. V and J are TRBV10-3 and TRBJ1-2, with 8 bases that match TRBD1. With 9 bases clipped from V and 8 bases from J, the junction kept 5 bases outside the gene matches. From germline, CDR1 is ENHRY and CDR2 SYGVKD. CDR3 size: 11 residues. In nucleotides, the CDR3 is TGTGCCATACAGGGGGAAGGGGGCTACACCTTC. It is translated as CAIQGEGGYTF.

The J gene is TRBJ2-2, the V gene TRBV19; D possibly corresponds to TRBD2 (8 bases). This CDR3 has 18 amino acids. V lost 3 bases to trimming and J lost 2 bases, with 19 bases between them. The germline V gene has CDR1 LNHDA and CDR2 SQIVND (reference sequence). The CDR3: CASSMAGGLVGNTGELFF. CDR3 DNA: TGTGCCAGTAGTATGGCAGGGGGACTAGTGGGAAACACCGGGGAGCTGTTTTTT. The full variable domain, with the rest looked up from reference TRBV19 and TRBJ2-2, is DGGITQSPKYLFRKEGQNVTLSCEQNLNHDAMYWYRQDPGQGLRLIYYSQIVNDFQKGDIAEGYSVSREKKESFPLTVTSAQKNPTAFYLCASSMAGGLVGNTGELFFGEGSRLTVL.

This clonotype has ten or more counts. The chain has TRBV3-1 and TRBJ2-1, with D possibly being TRBD2 (5 bases). This CDR3 spans 12 amino acids. Germline CDR1 is LGHDT and CDR2 is YNNKEL (reference sequence). With 1 base removed from V and 9 bases from J, the gap between germline ends came to 7 bases. The CDR3 protein is CASSQGETEQFF. DNA of the CDR3: TGTGCCAGCAGCCAAGGGGAGACTGAGCAGTTCTTC.

This clonotype appeared many times. The gene calls are TRBV9 and TRBJ2-7, with 8 bases identical to TRBD2. The CDR3 runs 14 residues. Germline V gene lookup returns CDR1 SGDLS and CDR2 YYNGEE. V trimming: 3 bases; J trimming: 4 bases; junction bases outside the gene matches: 6. Written as DNA, the CDR3 is TGTGCCAGCAGCGACGGGAGGGCCGGGTACGAGCAGTACTTC. The encoded protein is CASSDGRAGYEQYF.

This clonotype has at least ten counts. The chain is built from TRBV5-1 and TRBJ2-3; unclear D gene. CDR1 is SGHRS and CDR2 is YFSETQ in the germline V gene. The CDR3 is 15 residues long. The V gene lost 2 bases and the J gene lost 1 base, with 11 bases spanning the gap. Here the CDR3 DNA reads TGCGCCAGCAGCTTAATCGGGTGGGGCACAGATACGCAGTATTTT. Amino acids: CASSLIGWGTDTQYF.

Only a few counts were recorded for this clonotype. The CDR3 nucleotides read TGTGCCAGCAGCCCCGCGGGAATGAACACTGAAGCTTTCTTT. Translated: CASSPAGMNTEAFF. V is TRBV4-2 and J is TRBJ1-1; no firm D call. The CDR3 length is 14 residues. The ends were cut back, 4 bases at V and 0 bases at J, with 9 bases in the middle. Per germline, CDR1 LGHNA and CDR2 YNFKEQ.

This clonotype showed up just a few times. V is TRBV7-2 and J is TRBJ1-3; D remains ambiguous. There are 15 residues in the CDR3. The V gene lost 2 bases and the J gene lost 2 bases, with 10 bases spanning the gap. Germline V gene data show CDR1 as SGHTA and CDR2 as FQGNSA. The CDR3 sequence: CASSLRHAPGNTIYF. The CDR3 DNA sequence: TGTGCCAGCAGCTTAAGGCACGCTCCTGGAAACACCATATATTTT.

This clonotype was picked up many times. V and J are TRBV5-5 and TRBJ1-1; the D is unclear. Per germline, CDR1 SGHKS and CDR2 YYEKEE (reference sequence). The CDR3 loop spans 13 amino acids. The germline V and J ends were trimmed by 0 bases and 2 bases, with 5 bases remaining between them. Written as DNA, the CDR3 is TGTGCCAGCAGCTTGGGATATAACACTGAAGCTTTCTTT. It yields the protein CASSLGYNTEAFF.

This chain joins TRBV19 and TRBJ2-2; perhaps TRBD1 as D (6 bases). The V gene lost 4 bases and the J gene lost 7 bases, with 13 bases spanning the gap. The germline CDR1 and CDR2 sequences are LNHDA and SQIVND (reference sequence). The CDR3 consists of 14 residues. The CDR3 DNA follows: TGTGCCAGTAGTACTTACACAGGGTACGGGGAGCTGTTTTTT. This gives the protein CASSTYTGYGELFF. The whole variable domain, remainder taken from reference TRBV19 and TRBJ2-2, is DGGITQSPKYLFRKEGQNVTLSCEQNLNHDAMYWYRQDPGQGLRLIYYSQIVNDFQKGDIAEGYSVSREKKESFPLTVTSAQKNPTAFYLCASSTYTGYGELFFGEGSRLTVL.

The chain recombines TRBV24-1 with TRBJ2-1; 12 bases are a match to TRBD2. Germline V gene sequence: CDR1 KGHDR, CDR2 SFDVKD. This CDR3 has 17 amino acids. J lost 0 bases, V lost 3 bases, and 2 bases had no gene match. CDR3 DNA sequence: TGTGCCACCAGTGATCAGACTAGCGGGAGCTCCTACAATGAGCAGTTCTTC. Translated, it gives CATSDQTSGSSYNEQFF.

The genes are TRBV20-1 and TRBJ2-1, with D perhaps matching TRBD2 (6 bases). Trimming shortened V by 6 bases and J by 9 bases, and 18 bases separated the two germline ends. The CDR3 sequence is 13 residues long. The V gene's germline CDR1 is DFQATT and CDR2 SNEGSKA (reference sequence). The DNA for the CDR3 is TGCAGTGCCCTGCGGGACCAACGGGGTGAGCAGTTCTTC. Translating gives CSALRDQRGEQFF.

Ten or more counts support this clonotype. The chain uses TRBV28 and TRBJ2-6, with D perhaps TRBD1 or TRBD2 (7 bases each). This CDR3 comprises 15 residues. Germline V gene data show CDR1 as MDHEN and CDR2 as SYDVKM. V was clipped by 3 bases and J by 4 bases, with 10 bases between them. The CDR3, as DNA: TGTGCCAGCAGTTTCAGGGGGGGAGGGGCCAACGTCCTGACTTTC. Amino acids: CASSFRGGGANVLTF.

Ten or more counts support this clonotype. The rearrangement uses TRBV28 and TRBJ2-7; D is possibly TRBD1 (6 bases). The V gene's germline CDR1 is MDHEN and CDR2 SYDVKM. The CDR3 is 13 residues long. V lost 10 bases to trimming and J lost 1 base, with 14 bases between them. CDR3 region: CAITTGRSYEQYF. For the CDR3, the DNA is TGTGCCATAACAACAGGGCGTTCCTACGAGCAGTACTTC.